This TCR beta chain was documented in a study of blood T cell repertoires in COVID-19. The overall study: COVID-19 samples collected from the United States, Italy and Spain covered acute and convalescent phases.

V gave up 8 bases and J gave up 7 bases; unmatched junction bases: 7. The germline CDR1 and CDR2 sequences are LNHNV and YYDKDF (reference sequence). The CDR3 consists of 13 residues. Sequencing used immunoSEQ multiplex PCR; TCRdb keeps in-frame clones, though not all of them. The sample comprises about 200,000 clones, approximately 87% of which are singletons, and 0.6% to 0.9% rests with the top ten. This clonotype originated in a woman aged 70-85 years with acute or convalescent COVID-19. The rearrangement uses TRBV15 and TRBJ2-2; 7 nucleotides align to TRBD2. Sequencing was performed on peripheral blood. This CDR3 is CATGLEGSGELFF. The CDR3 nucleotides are TGTGCCACCGGACTAGAGGGCAGCGGGGAGCTGTTTTTT.